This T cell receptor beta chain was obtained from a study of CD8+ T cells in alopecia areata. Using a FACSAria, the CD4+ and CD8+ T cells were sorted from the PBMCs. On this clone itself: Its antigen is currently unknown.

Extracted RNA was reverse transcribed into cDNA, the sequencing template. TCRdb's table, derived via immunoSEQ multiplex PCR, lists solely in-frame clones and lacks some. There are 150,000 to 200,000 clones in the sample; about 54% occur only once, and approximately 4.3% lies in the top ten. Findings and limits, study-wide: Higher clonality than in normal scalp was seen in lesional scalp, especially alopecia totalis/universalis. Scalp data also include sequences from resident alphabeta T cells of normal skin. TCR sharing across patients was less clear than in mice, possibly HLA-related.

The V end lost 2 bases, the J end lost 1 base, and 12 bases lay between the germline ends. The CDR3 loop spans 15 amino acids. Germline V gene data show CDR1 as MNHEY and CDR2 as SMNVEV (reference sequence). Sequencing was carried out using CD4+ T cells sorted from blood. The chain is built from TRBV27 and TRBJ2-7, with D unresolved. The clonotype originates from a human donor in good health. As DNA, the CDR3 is TGTGCCAGCAGTTTAGTCTTGGGAAGATCCTACGAGCAGTACTTC. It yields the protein CASSLVLGRSYEQYF.